This TCR beta chain was sequenced for a study of blood T cell repertoires in COVID-19. Overall study context: The United States, Italy and Spain provided the acute and convalescent COVID-19 samples. T cells, B-cell-depleted T cells, or PBMCs supplied cDNA or gDNA.

CDR1 is SGHKS, CDR2 YYEKEE, per germline (reference sequence). The CDR3 sequence is 14 residues long. V shed 4 bases and J 6 bases; nucleotides not matched to a gene: 10. In the original processing: Amplification of reference gene primers was used by the study to estimate nucleated cell counts. Sequencing used immunoSEQ multiplex PCR; TCRdb keeps in-frame clones, though not all of them. V and J calls and clone size are copied from that table; D and trimming were computed from the DNA. Of about 12,000 clones listed, about nine tenths were seen once; the top ten hold roughly 13%. This TCR derives from a man aged 65 to 79 with active COVID-19. V usage is TRBV5-5 and J usage is TRBJ2-7, with 7 bases matching TRBD1. Input material: peripheral blood. CDR3 loop: CASSPWDSTSEQYF. The CDR3 nucleotides are TGTGCCAGCAGCCCCTGGGACAGCACTTCCGAGCAGTACTTC.